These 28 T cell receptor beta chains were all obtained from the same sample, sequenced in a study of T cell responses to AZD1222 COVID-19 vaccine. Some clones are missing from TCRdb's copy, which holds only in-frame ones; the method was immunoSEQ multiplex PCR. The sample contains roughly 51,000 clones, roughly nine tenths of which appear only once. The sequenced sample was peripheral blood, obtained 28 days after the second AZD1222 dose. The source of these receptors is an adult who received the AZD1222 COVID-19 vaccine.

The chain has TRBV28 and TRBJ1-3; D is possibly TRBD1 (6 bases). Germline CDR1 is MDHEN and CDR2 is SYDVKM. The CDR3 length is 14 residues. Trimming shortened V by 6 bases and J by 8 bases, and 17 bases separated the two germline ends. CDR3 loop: CASSLTGPGDTIYF. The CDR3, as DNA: TGTGCCAGCAGCCTTACAGGGCCCGGGGACACCATATATTTT.

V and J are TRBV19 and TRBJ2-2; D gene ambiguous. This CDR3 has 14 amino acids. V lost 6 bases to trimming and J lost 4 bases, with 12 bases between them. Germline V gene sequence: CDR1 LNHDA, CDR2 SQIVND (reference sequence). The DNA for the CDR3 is TGTGCCAGTAGACTGCCTGGGCGCACCGGGGAGCTGTTTTTT. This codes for CASRLPGRTGELFF.

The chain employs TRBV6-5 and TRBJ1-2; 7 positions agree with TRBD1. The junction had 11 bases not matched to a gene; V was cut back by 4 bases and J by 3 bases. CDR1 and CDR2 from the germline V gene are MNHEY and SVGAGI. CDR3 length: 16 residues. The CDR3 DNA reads TGTGCCAGCAGTTCACCTAGGACAGGACGGTACTATGGCTACACCTTC. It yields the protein CASSSPRTGRYYGYTF.

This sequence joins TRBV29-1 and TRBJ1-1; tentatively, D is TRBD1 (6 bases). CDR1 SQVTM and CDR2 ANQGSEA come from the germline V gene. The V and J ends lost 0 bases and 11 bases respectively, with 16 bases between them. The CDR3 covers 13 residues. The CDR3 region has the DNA TGCAGCGTTGAAGATCAGGCGGGGGCCAGGGCTTTCTTT. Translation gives CSVEDQAGARAFF.

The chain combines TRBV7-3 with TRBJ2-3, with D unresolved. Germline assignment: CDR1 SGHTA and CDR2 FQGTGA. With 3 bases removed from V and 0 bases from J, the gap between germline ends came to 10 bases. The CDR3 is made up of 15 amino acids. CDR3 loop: CASSFTVTSTDTQYF. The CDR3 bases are TGTGCCAGCAGCTTCACGGTTACTAGCACAGATACGCAGTATTTT.

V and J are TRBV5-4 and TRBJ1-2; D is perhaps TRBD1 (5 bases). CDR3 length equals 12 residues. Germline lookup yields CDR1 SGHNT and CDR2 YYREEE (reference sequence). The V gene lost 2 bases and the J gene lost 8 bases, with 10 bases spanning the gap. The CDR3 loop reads CASSFTGGGYTF. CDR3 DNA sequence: TGTGCCAGCAGCTTTACCGGGGGGGGCTACACCTTC.

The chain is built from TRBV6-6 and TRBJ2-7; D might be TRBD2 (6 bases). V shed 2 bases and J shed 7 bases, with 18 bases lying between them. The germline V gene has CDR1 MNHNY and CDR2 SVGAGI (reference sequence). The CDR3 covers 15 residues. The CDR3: CASSYRGSVGGEQYF. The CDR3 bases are TGTGCCAGCAGTTACAGGGGTAGCGTCGGAGGGGAGCAGTACTTC.

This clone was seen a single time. The CDR3 is CATTTGNYGYTF. The CDR3 DNA follows: TGTGCCACCACGACAGGGAACTATGGCTACACCTTC. This chain joins TRBV6-6 and TRBJ1-2; TRBD1 agrees at 7 bases. The germline gives CDR1 MNHNY, CDR2 SVGAGI (reference sequence). V shed 10 bases and J 2 bases; nucleotides not matched to a gene: 4. The CDR3 runs to 12 residues.

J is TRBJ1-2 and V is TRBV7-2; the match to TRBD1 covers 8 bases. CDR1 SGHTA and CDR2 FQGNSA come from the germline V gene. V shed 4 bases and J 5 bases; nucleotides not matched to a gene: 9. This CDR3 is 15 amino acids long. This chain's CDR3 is CASSSQGAGLYGYTF. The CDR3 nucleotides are TGTGCCAGCAGCTCCCAGGGGGCAGGCCTTTATGGCTACACCTTC.

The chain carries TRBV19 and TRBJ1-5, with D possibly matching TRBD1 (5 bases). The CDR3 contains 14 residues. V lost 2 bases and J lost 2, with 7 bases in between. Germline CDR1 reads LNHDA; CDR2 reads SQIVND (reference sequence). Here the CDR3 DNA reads TGTGCCAGTAGTATATCGGGGGGCAATCAGCCCCAGCATTTT. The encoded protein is CASSISGGNQPQHF.

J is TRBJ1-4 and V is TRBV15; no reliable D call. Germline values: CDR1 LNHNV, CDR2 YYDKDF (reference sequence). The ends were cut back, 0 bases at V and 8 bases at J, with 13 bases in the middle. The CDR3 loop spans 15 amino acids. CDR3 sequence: CATSRDGSFQEKLFF. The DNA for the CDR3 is TGTGCCACCAGCAGAGATGGGTCCTTTCAGGAAAAACTGTTTTTT.

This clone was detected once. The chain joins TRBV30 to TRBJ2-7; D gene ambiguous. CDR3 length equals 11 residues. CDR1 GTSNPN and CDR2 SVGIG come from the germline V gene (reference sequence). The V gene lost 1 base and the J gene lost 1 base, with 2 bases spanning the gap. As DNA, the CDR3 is TGTGCCTGGAGTGGGTCCTACGAGCAGTACTTC. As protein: CAWSGSYEQYF.

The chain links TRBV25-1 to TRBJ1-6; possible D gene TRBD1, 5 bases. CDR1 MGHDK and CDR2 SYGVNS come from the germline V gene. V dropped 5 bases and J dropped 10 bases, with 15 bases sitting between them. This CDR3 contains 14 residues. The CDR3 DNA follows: TGTGCCAGCAGTCCTGGGGGGATGAGCTCACCCCTCCACTTT. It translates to CASSPGGMSSPLHF.

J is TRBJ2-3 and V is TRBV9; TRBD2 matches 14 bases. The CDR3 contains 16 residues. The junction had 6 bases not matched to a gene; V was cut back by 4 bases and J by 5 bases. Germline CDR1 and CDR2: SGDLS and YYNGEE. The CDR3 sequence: CASSLGLAGVVDTQYF. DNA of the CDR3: TGTGCCAGCAGCTTGGGACTAGCGGGAGTCGTAGATACGCAGTATTTT.

The CDR3 region is CASSQAPQAPGAKNIQYF. In DNA, the CDR3 is TGTGCCAGCAGCCAAGCACCCCAGGCGCCGGGGGCCAAAAACATTCAGTACTTC. The chain has TRBV14 and TRBJ2-4; D might be TRBD2 (5 bases). This CDR3 comprises 18 residues. The ends were cut back, 1 base at V and 1 base at J, with 17 bases in the middle. Per germline, CDR1 SGHDN and CDR2 FVKESK. Complete variable domain (other parts from reference TRBV14 and TRBJ2-4): EAGVTQFPSHSVIEKGQTVTLRCDPISGHDNLYWYRRVMGKEIKFLLHFVKESKQDESGMPNNRFLAERTGGTYSTLKVQPAELEDSGVYFCASSQAPQAPGAKNIQYFGAGTRLSVL.

The CDR3 region is CASSYSGSYNSPLHF. CDR3 DNA: TGTGCCAGCAGTTACTCAGGGTCCTATAATTCACCCCTCCACTTT. This sequence joins TRBV6-5 and TRBJ1-6; D is undetermined. This CDR3 spans 15 amino acids. Looked up from germline, CDR1 is MNHEY and CDR2 is SVGAGI. Trimming left V 0 bases short and J 1 base short, with 4 bases between.

CDR3 in DNA: TGTGCCAGCAGCGTAGATGATATAAGGGGAAGTAGCACAGATACGCAGTATTTT. It codes for CASSVDDIRGSSTDTQYF. The chain links TRBV9 to TRBJ2-3; the D gene is possibly TRBD1 (5 bases). V lost 0 bases, J lost 0 bases, and 17 bases lay in between. This CDR3 contains 18 residues. Germline V gene data show CDR1 as SGDLS and CDR2 as YYNGEE.

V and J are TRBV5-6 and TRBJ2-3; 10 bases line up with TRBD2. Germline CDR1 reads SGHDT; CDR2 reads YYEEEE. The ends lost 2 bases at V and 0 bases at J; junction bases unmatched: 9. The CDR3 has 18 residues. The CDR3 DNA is TGTGCCAGCAGCTTCTATTCCGGACTAGCGGTTAGCACAGATACGCAGTATTTT. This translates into CASSFYSGLAVSTDTQYF.

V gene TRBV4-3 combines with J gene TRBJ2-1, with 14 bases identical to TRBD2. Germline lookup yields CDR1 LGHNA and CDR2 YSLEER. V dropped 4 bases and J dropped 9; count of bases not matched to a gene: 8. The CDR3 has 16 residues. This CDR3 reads CASSPLGTSGSGEQFF. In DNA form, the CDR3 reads TGCGCCAGCAGCCCGCTGGGGACTAGCGGGAGTGGTGAGCAGTTCTTC.

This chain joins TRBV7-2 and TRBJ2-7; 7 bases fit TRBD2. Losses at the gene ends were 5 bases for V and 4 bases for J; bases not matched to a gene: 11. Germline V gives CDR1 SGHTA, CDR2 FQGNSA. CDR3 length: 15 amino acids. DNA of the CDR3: TGTGCCAGCAGCCAGAGCGGGGCCGAGTTTTACGAGCAGTACTTC. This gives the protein CASSQSGAEFYEQYF.

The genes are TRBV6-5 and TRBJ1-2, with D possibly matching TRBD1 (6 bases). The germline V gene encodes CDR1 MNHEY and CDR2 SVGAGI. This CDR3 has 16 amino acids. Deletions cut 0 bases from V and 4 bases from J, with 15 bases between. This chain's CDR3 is CASSYSTGSQIYGYTF. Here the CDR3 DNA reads TGTGCCAGCAGTTACTCGACAGGTTCACAGATCTATGGCTACACCTTC.

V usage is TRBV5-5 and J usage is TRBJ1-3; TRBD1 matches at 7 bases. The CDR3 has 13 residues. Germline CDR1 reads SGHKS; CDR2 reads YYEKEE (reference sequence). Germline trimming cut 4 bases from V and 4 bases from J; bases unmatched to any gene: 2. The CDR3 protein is CASSTGAGNTIYF. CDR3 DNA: TGTGCCAGCAGCACAGGGGCGGGAAACACCATATATTTT.

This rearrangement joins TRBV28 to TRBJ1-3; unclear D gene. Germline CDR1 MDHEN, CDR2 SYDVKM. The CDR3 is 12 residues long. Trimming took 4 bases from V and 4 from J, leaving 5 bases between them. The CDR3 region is CASSWPGNTIYF. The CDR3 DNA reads TGTGCCAGCAGTTGGCCCGGAAACACCATATATTTT.

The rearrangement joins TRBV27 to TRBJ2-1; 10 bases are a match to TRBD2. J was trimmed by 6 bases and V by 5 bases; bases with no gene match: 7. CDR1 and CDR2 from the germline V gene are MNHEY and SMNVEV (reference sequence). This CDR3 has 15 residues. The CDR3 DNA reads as TGTGCCAGCAGTCTCACTAGCGGGGTAAGCAATGAGCAGTTCTTC. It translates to CASSLTSGVSNEQFF.

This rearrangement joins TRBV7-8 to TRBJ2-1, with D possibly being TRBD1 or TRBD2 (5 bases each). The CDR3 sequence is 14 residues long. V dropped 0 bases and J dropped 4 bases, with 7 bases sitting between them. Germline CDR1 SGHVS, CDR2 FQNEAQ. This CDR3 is CASSLAGGYNEQFF. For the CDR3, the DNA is TGTGCCAGCAGCTTAGCTGGGGGTTACAATGAGCAGTTCTTC.

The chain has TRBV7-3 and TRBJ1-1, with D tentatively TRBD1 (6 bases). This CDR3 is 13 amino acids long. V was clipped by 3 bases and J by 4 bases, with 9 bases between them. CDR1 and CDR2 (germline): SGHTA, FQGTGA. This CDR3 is CASSFTGTTEAFF. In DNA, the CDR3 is TGTGCCAGCAGCTTTACAGGGACCACTGAAGCTTTCTTT.

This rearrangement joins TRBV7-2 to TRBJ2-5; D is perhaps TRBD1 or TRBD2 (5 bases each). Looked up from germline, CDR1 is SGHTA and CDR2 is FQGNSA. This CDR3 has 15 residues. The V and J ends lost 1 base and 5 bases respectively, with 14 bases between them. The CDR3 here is CASSLESGTSETQYF. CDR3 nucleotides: TGTGCCAGCAGCTTAGAATCGGGGACGTCGGAGACCCAGTACTTC.

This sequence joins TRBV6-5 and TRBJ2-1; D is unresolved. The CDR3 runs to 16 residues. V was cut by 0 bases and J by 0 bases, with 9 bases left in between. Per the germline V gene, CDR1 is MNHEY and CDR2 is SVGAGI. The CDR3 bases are TGTGCCAGCAGTTACTCTACTCTTAGCTCCTACAATGAGCAGTTCTTC. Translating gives CASSYSTLSSYNEQFF.